The rows below give T cell receptor beta chains drawn from one sample of a study of identical twins. MiXCR, run by TCRdb on the 5' RACE reads, gives a single entry per CDR3 protein. The table lists about 690,000 distinct CDR3 sequences, 21% of them singletons. The same specimen was also included in a second study, on T cells expressing NK-cell markers.

The sample taken for sequencing was PBMCs. These receptors all come from a woman aged 18-35 years in good health. CDR3s leave out the opening cysteine and the closing phenylalanine or tryptophan. Fields, in order: CDR3 protein, J gene, clone size, V gene. Size is stated for part of the rows, as once, few or many counts, or as a class when the clone is expanded.

cdr3_aa: SAREAQETQY
j_call: TRBJ2-5
clone_size: many
v_call: TRBV20-1

cdr3_aa: SARGVNGEQF
j_call: TRBJ2-1
clone_size: few
v_call: TRBV20-1

cdr3_aa: SARRENQPQH
j_call: TRBJ1-5
clone_size: NA
v_call: TRBV20-1

cdr3_aa: ASAKDSLPRETQY
j_call: TRBJ2-5
clone_size: NA
v_call: TRBV6-2/TRBV6-3

cdr3_aa: ASRSGGGAYNEQF
j_call: TRBJ2-1
clone_size: many
v_call: TRBV12-3/TRBV12-4

cdr3_aa: ASSLNQGKNNEQF
j_call: TRBJ2-1
clone_size: once
v_call: TRBV7-3

cdr3_aa: ASSPRGGRNEQF
j_call: TRBJ2-1
clone_size: few
v_call: TRBV18

cdr3_aa: ASSLAEGAVNTEAF
j_call: TRBJ1-1
clone_size: few
v_call: TRBV5-1

cdr3_aa: ASKGSGELF
j_call: TRBJ2-2
clone_size: few
v_call: TRBV10-1

cdr3_aa: SAGGQPNQPQH
j_call: TRBJ1-5
clone_size: many
v_call: TRBV20-1

cdr3_aa: ASSFSADTQY
j_call: TRBJ2-3
clone_size: many
v_call: TRBV12-3/TRBV12-4

cdr3_aa: ASSEESAGGETQY
j_call: TRBJ2-5
clone_size: few
v_call: TRBV2

cdr3_aa: SASRGSGTGELF
j_call: TRBJ2-2
clone_size: NA
v_call: TRBV20-1

cdr3_aa: SAEGTRRF
j_call: TRBJ2-1
clone_size: few
v_call: TRBV20-1

cdr3_aa: SAAGQGPYNEQF
j_call: TRBJ2-1
clone_size: many
v_call: TRBV20-1

cdr3_aa: SASEGTANYGYT
j_call: TRBJ1-2
clone_size: NA
v_call: TRBV20-1

cdr3_aa: ASSQVTNWDSGSEAF
j_call: TRBJ1-1
clone_size: many
v_call: TRBV4-2

cdr3_aa: ASSPVLGTGEQPQH
j_call: TRBJ1-5
clone_size: many
v_call: TRBV12-3/TRBV12-4

cdr3_aa: ASSFNLALGQF
j_call: TRBJ2-1
clone_size: NA
v_call: TRBV12-3/TRBV12-4

cdr3_aa: ATSDSDRDADTQY
j_call: TRBJ2-3
clone_size: NA
v_call: TRBV24-1

cdr3_aa: ASSLTTRYPQY
j_call: TRBJ2-3
clone_size: few
v_call: TRBV5-1

cdr3_aa: ASSPGSRVGNEQF
j_call: TRBJ2-1
clone_size: few
v_call: TRBV5-1

cdr3_aa: ASSVDSGVTDTQY
j_call: TRBJ2-3
clone_size: NA
v_call: TRBV5-1

cdr3_aa: ASSLVWLAGVRGELF
j_call: TRBJ2-2
clone_size: NA
v_call: TRBV12-3/TRBV12-4

cdr3_aa: SAVSPDTQY
j_call: TRBJ2-3
clone_size: NA
v_call: TRBV29-1

cdr3_aa: ASSLLPGFTEAF
j_call: TRBJ1-1
clone_size: NA
v_call: TRBV11-1

cdr3_aa: SALGYEQF
j_call: TRBJ2-1
clone_size: many
v_call: TRBV20-1

cdr3_aa: ASSSLAREQY
j_call: TRBJ2-7
clone_size: few
v_call: TRBV7-2

cdr3_aa: ASSPGQGRHEQY
j_call: TRBJ2-7
clone_size: many
v_call: TRBV12-3/TRBV12-4

cdr3_aa: ATSREGQGYGYT
j_call: TRBJ1-2
clone_size: few
v_call: TRBV15

cdr3_aa: ASSLGGAGNIQY
j_call: TRBJ2-4
clone_size: few
v_call: TRBV7-2

cdr3_aa: ASSANGQGSPF
j_call: TRBJ2-1
clone_size: NA
v_call: TRBV2

cdr3_aa: SARSTGTDTQY
j_call: TRBJ2-3
clone_size: few
v_call: TRBV20-1

cdr3_aa: SASPGVGETQY
j_call: TRBJ2-5
clone_size: NA
v_call: TRBV20-1

cdr3_aa: ASSPGRLNTEAF
j_call: TRBJ1-1
clone_size: NA
v_call: TRBV12-3/TRBV12-4